This TCR beta chain was recorded in a study of T cell changes during pregnancy in multiple sclerosis. The CDR3 runs 15 residues. Trimming removed 1 base from V and 2 bases from J, with 12 bases in between. Looked up from germline, CDR1 is SGHAT and CDR2 is FQNNGV. Using immunoSEQ multiplex PCR, the repertoire was profiled, and TCRdb retains in-frame clones only, with some absent. The sample has 50,000 or so clones, 85% to 95% seen once. V gene TRBV11-2 combines with J gene TRBJ2-7; D is uncertain. The TCR originated in a female donor with multiple sclerosis, enrolled in a pregnancy study. The sequencing here drew on CD4+ T cells from peripheral blood mononuclear cells, taken in the second trimester of pregnancy. CDR3 sequence reads: CASSLVGTATYEQYF. The CDR3 coding sequence is TGTGCCAGCAGCTTAGTTGGAACAGCCACCTACGAGCAGTACTTC. Complete variable domain (other parts from reference TRBV11-2 and TRBJ2-7): EAGVAQSPRYKIIEKRQSVAFWCNPISGHATLYWYQQILGQGPKLLIQFQNNGVVDDSQLPKDRFSAERLKGVDSTLKIQPAKLEDSAVYLCASSLVGTATYEQYFGPGTRLTVT.